The clone carrying this TCR beta chain has more than one count but fewer than ten. This sample stems from a study of T-cell reconstitution after alpha-beta-depleted transplantation in children. Germline assignment: CDR1 DFQATT and CDR2 SNEGSKA (reference sequence). V shed 0 bases, J shed 4 bases, and the junction held 13 bases outside the gene matches. The CDR3 is 19 residues long. Unique molecular identifiers tagged the TCRbeta library. Via MiXCR, TCRdb re-called the PCR reads, giving one row per CDR3 protein. The sample carries 200,000 to 250,000 distinct CDR3 sequences, about a tenth recorded once.

This receptor was identified in a child less than two years old with acute myeloid leukemia, due to receive a stem cell transplant. V and J are TRBV20-1 and TRBJ2-2, with 11 bases fitting TRBD2. Source: PBMCs, taken before TCRalphabeta/CD19-depleted stem cell transplant. The CDR3 loop is CSARDPPGLAETCTGELFF. Here the CDR3 DNA reads TGCAGTGCTAGAGATCCACCGGGACTAGCGGAGACATGCACCGGGGAGCTGTTTTTT.